Listed here is a single T cell receptor beta chain. Its target is unknown. This CDR3 is built from 17 residues. Germline V CDR1 and CDR2: MDHEN, SYDVKM. The V segment lost 5 bases and the J segment 2 bases; nucleotides outside the gene matches: 10. This record comes from a study of neoadjuvant nivolumab and ipilimumab in lung cancer. Study-level results: TCR richness and clonality were higher in tumors than adjacent uninvolved lung. Pathologic regression was not significantly tied to TCR clonality. Higher pretherapy blood TCR richness went with higher resected-tumor richness. TCR receptors were sequenced in few samples.

Method: immunoSEQ multiplex PCR; TCRdb's copy keeps in-frame clones and lacks some. Of about 4,000 clones listed, 70% to 80% are singletons. The TCR sequence derives from an adult with non-small cell lung cancer. The starting material was peripheral blood, obtained after neoadjuvant nivolumab, alone or with ipilimumab, at or shortly before surgery. The chain has TRBV28 and TRBJ2-7; 12 positions match TRBD2. The CDR3 region is CASSLLAGGQVTYEQYF. The CDR3 DNA is TGTGCCAGCAGTCTTCTAGCGGGAGGGCAGGTGACCTACGAGCAGTACTTC.